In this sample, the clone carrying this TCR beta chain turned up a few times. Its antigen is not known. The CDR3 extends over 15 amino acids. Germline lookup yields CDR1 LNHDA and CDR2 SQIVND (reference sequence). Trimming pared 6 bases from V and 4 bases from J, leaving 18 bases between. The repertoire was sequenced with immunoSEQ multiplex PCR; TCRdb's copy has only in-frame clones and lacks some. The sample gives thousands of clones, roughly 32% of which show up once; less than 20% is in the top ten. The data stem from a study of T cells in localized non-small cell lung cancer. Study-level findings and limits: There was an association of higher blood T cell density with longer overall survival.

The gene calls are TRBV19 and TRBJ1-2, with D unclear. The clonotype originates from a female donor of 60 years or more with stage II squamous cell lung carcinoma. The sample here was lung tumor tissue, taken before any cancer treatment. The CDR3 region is CASRRTAELFYGYTF. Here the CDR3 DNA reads TGTGCCAGTAGACGGACTGCCGAATTGTTCTATGGCTACACCTTC.